This record covers a single T cell receptor (beta chain). The antigen is undetermined. The data were taken from a study of regulatory T cells in long-lasting Graves disease. Arm-PCR of CDR3 regions with iRepertoire HTBI primers generated TCR beta libraries. TCRdb passed the multiplex PCR reads through MiXCR, listing each CDR3 protein once. In the table there are 400,000 to 500,000 distinct CDR3 sequences, 13% to 15% of which are singletons. The CDR3 totals 17 residues. Germline loops: CDR1 DFQATT, CDR2 SNEGSKA (reference sequence). Trimming took off 0 bases at V and 0 bases at J, with 15 bases between the two ends. Study conclusions and caveats: There were preferences for TRBV28, TRBJ1-2 and TRBJ2-5 in persistent disease. Public clonotype sharing was higher in persistent than newly diagnosed patients.

Time point noted: newly diagnosed GD, antithyroid drugs for less than 3 months. Scientists built the TCR library using RNA that was extracted from PBMCs. These records were also assigned to another study, of T cells in Graves' hyperthyroidism and ophthalmopathy. From that paper: The HTBI primer set drove a first-round RT-PCR of the TCR CDR3. Ophthalmopathy got predicted by the model a median approximately 6 months before its onset.

The clonotype was recovered from a woman aged 50 to 65 with Graves disease. This chain uses TRBV20-1 with TRBJ2-1; D unresolved. The sample consisted of peripheral blood mononuclear cells (PBMCs), taken at new diagnosis, from a patient treated with antithyroid drugs. This CDR3 reads CSARDRVAASSYNEQFF. CDR3 sequence (DNA): TGCAGTGCTAGAGATAGGGTAGCCGCAAGCTCCTACAATGAGCAGTTCTTC.